One sample yielded the 6 T cell receptor beta chains listed below, sequenced in a study of T cell responses to AZD1222 COVID-19 vaccine (dated by TCRdb to the early 2020s). The protocol used for the library was the immunoSEQ multiplex PCR assay. TCRdb limited this immuneACCESS table to in-frame rearrangements with V and J called. A share of clones is missing; checked studies link under half to unresolved V genes, and the rest is unexplained. The sample table contains approximately 150,000 clones; only one count was recorded for roughly 92% of them. The leading ten clones occupy 1.1% to 1.5% of the sample. In light of the paper, this sample's time point label describes: baseline before first vaccination. The material was peripheral blood, obtained on day 0 of AZD1222 vaccination. The receptor set was obtained from an adult in good health.

The V call is TRBV19, the J call TRBJ2-2; D might be TRBD2 (5 bases). V shed 10 bases and J shed 5 bases, with 14 bases lying between them. Germline V gives CDR1 LNHDA, CDR2 SQIVND (reference sequence). This CDR3 comprises 13 residues. This chain's CDR3 is CATPRSGTGELFF. The CDR3, as DNA: TGTGCCACCCCTCGCTCGGGGACCGGGGAGCTGTTTTTT.

This chain joins TRBV2 and TRBJ1-2; possibly TRBD1 for D (5 bases). The CDR3 covers 16 residues. V was cut by 2 bases and J by 0 bases, with 13 bases left in between. The germline V gene encodes CDR1 SNHLY and CDR2 FYNNEI. CDR3 in amino acids: CASSESRGPANYGYTF. DNA of the CDR3: TGTGCCAGCAGTGAATCGAGGGGTCCCGCTAACTATGGCTACACCTTC.

This chain connects TRBV19 to TRBJ1-5; 7 bases are shared with TRBD1. This CDR3 has 14 residues. Germline V gene lookup returns CDR1 LNHDA and CDR2 SQIVND (reference sequence). J gave up 3 bases and V 5 bases, and 4 bases lay outside the gene matches. This chain's CDR3 is CASSLTGPNQPQHF. CDR3 in DNA: TGTGCCAGTAGTCTGACAGGGCCCAATCAGCCCCAGCATTTT.

This chain joins TRBV3-1 (or the pseudogene TRBV3-2) and TRBJ1-6, with 7 positions matching TRBD1. The germline CDR1 and CDR2 sequences are LGHDT and YNNKEL (reference sequence). The CDR3 loop spans 15 amino acids. Trimming took 2 bases from V and 6 from J; bases not matched to a gene: 4. CDR3 protein: CASSQSTGVNSPLHF. The CDR3 DNA reads as TGTGCCAGCAGCCAATCTACAGGGGTTAATTCACCCCTCCACTTT.

CDR3 sequence reads: CASSESITYGYTF. The CDR3 DNA reads TGCGCCAGCAGTGAGTCGATAACCTATGGCTACACCTTC. The V and J genes are TRBV10-1 and TRBJ1-2; D is ambiguous. The CDR3 runs to 13 residues. The germline V gene has CDR1 WNHNN and CDR2 SYGVQD (reference sequence). V was pared by 0 bases and J by 4 bases, with 6 bases between.

Many counts were recorded for this clone. The chain has TRBV25-1 and TRBJ2-2; 9 bases line up with TRBD1. The CDR3 extends over 13 amino acids. Trimming at V came to 6 bases and at J to 5 bases, leaving 1 base not matched to a gene. Germline CDR1 MGHDK, CDR2 SYGVNS. DNA for the CDR3: TGTGCCAGCAGAGGGACAGGGACCGGGGAGCTGTTTTTT. Residues: CASRGTGTGELFF.